This T cell receptor beta chain was identified in a study of T cells in Graves' hyperthyroidism and ophthalmopathy. This clonotype has at least ten counts. The antigen remains unidentified. Researchers amplified the TCR beta CDR3 regions from RNA transcripts. Researchers ran a first-round RT-PCR on the TCR CDR3 using the HTBI primer set. TCRdb reprocessed the multiplex PCR reads with MiXCR, giving one entry per CDR3 protein. Of approximately 710,000 distinct CDR3 sequences in the sample, approximately 15% were seen once. CDR1 and CDR2 from the germline V gene are MNHEY and SMNVEV (reference sequence). The J segment lost 7 bases and the V segment lost 5 bases, leaving 4 bases of the junction unmatched. This CDR3 has 14 residues. The study's findings and limits: Most clonotypes that expanded in the thyroid above 0.001 also showed up in blood. Ophthalmopathy cases were set apart from stable hyperthyroidism by a 13 V-J model.

This TCR was recovered from a man in his fifties with Graves' hyperthyroidism. Sequencing input: blood. The chain carries TRBV27 and TRBJ2-1; TRBD2 matches 11 bases. This CDR3 is CASSTSGRGNEQFF. CDR3 DNA sequence: TGTGCCAGCAGTACTAGCGGGAGAGGTAATGAGCAGTTCTTC.